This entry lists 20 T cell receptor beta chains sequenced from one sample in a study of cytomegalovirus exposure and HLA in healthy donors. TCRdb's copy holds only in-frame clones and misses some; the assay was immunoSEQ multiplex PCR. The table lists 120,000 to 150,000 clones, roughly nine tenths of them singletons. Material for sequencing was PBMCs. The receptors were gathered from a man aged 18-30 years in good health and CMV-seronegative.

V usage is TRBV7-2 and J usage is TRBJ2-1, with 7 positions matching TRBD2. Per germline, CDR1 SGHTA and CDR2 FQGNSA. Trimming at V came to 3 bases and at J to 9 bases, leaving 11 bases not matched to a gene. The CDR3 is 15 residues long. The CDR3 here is CASSLGGSQTGEQFF. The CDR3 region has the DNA TGTGCCAGCAGCTTGGGCGGGAGCCAAACCGGTGAGCAGTTCTTC.

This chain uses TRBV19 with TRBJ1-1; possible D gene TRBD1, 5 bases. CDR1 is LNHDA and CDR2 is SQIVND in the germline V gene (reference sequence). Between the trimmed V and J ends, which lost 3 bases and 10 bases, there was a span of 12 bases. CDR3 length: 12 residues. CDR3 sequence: CASSITGLLAFF. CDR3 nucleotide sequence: TGTGCCAGTAGTATTACAGGCTTGTTAGCTTTCTTT.

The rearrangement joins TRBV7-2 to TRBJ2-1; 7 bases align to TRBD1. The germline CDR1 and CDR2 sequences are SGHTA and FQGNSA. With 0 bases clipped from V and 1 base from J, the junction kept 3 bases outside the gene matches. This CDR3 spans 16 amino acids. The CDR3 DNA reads TGTGCCAGCAGCTTAGCCGGACAGGATTCCTACAATGAGCAGTTCTTC. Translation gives CASSLAGQDSYNEQFF.

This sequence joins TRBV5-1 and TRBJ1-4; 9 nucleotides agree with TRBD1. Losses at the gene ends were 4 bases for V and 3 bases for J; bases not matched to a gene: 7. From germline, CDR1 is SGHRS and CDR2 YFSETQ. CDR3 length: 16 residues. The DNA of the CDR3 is TGCGCCAGCAGCCTGAATGACAGGGGGGCTAATGAAAAACTGTTTTTT. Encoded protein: CASSLNDRGANEKLFF.

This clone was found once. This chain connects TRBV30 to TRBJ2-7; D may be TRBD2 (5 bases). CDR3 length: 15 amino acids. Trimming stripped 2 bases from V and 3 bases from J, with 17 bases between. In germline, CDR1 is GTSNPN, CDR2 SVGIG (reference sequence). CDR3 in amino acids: CAWSLYLRSGYEQYF. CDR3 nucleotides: TGTGCCTGGAGTCTTTACCTAAGGAGCGGCTACGAGCAGTACTTC. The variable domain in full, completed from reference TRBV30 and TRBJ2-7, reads SQTIHQWPATLVQPVGSPLSLECTVEGTSNPNLYWYRQAAGRGLQLLFYSVGIGQISSEVPQNLSASRPQDRQFILSSKKLLLSDSGFYLCAWSLYLRSGYEQYFGPGTRLTVT.

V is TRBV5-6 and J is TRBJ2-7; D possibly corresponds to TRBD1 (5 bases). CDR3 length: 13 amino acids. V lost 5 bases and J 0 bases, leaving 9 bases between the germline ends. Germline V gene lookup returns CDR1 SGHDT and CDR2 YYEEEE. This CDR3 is CASRAQGSYEQYF. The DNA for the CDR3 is TGTGCCAGCAGGGCCCAGGGCTCCTACGAGCAGTACTTC.

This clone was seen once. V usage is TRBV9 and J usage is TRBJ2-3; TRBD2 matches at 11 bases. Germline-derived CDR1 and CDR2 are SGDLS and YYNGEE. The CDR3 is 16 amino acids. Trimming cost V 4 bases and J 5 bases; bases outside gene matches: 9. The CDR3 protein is CASSTYSGRAIDTQYF. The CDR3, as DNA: TGTGCCAGCAGCACTTATAGCGGGAGGGCAATAGATACGCAGTATTTT. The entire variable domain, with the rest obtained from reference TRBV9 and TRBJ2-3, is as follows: DSGVTQTPKHLITATGQRVTLRCSPRSGDLSVYWYQQSLDQGLQFLIQYYNGEERAKGNILERFSAQQFPDLHSELNLSSLELGDSALYFCASSTYSGRAIDTQYFGPGTRLTVL.

The CDR3 region has the DNA TGTGCCAGCAGTTCCCTCGGACAGGGGCCCGGAAAGCCCCAGCATTTT. Translated, it gives CASSSLGQGPGKPQHF. The chain has TRBV27 and TRBJ1-5; 9 positions match TRBD1. The germline V gene has CDR1 MNHEY and CDR2 SMNVEV (reference sequence). The J segment lost 8 bases and the V segment lost 4 bases, leaving 12 bases of the junction unmatched. The CDR3 extends over 16 amino acids.

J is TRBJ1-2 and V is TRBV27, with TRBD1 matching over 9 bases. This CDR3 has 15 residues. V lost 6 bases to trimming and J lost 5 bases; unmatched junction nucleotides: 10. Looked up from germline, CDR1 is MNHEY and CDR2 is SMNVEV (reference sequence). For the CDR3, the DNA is TGTGCCAGCAGACCCGGGACAGGGATATGGTATGGCTACACCTTC. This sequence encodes CASRPGTGIWYGYTF.

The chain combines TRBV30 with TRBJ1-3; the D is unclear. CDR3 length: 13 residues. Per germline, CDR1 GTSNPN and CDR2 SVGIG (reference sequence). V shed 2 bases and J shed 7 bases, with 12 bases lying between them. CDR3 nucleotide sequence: TGTGCCTGGAGTATCGACCTGCGGAACACCATATATTTT. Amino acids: CAWSIDLRNTIYF. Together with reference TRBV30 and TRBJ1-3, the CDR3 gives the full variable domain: SQTIHQWPATLVQPVGSPLSLECTVEGTSNPNLYWYRQAAGRGLQLLFYSVGIGQISSEVPQNLSASRPQDRQFILSSKKLLLSDSGFYLCAWSIDLRNTIYFGEGSWLTVV.

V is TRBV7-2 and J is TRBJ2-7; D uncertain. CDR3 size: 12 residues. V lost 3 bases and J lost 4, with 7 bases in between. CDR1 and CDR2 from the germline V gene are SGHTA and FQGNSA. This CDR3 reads CASSLIGYEQYF. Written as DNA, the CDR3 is TGTGCCAGCAGCTTGATCGGGTACGAGCAGTACTTC.

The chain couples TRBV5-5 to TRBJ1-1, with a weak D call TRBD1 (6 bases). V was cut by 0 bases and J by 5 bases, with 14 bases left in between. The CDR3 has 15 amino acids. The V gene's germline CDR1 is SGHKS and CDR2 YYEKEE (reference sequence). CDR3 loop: CASSLVTGMRTEAFF. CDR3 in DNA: TGTGCCAGCAGCTTGGTTACAGGGATGCGAACTGAAGCTTTCTTT.

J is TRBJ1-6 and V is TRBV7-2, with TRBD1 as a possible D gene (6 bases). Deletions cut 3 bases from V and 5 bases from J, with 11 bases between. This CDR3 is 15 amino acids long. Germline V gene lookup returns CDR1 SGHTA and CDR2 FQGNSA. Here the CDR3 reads CASSFRQAHNSPLHF. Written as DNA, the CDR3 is TGTGCCAGCAGCTTCCGACAGGCCCATAATTCACCCCTCCACTTT.

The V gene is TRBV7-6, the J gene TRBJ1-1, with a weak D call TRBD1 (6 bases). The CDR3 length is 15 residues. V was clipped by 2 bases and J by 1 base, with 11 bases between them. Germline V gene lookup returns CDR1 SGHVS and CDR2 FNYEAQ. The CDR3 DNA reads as TGTGCCAGCAGCTTAAACAGGGACGCGAACACTGAAGCTTTCTTT. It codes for CASSLNRDANTEAFF.

CDR3 coding DNA: TGTGCCAGCAGTTATGGGGGGAATGGGGCGAACACTGAAGCTTTCTTT. Translating gives CASSYGGNGANTEAFF. V gene TRBV6-5 combines with J gene TRBJ1-1, with D maybe TRBD1 (5 bases). Germline loops: CDR1 MNHEY, CDR2 SVGAGI. The V end was cut by 3 bases, the J end by 1 base, with 15 bases between. This CDR3 has 16 residues.

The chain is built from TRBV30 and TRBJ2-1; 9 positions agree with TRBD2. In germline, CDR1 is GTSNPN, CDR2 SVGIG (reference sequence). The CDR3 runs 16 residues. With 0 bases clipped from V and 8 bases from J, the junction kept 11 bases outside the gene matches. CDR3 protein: CAWSVPLSGRKDEQFF. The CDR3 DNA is TGTGCCTGGAGTGTCCCCCTTAGCGGGAGAAAGGATGAGCAGTTCTTC.

The CDR3 here is CSVEVRPPGQGYEQYF. The CDR3 coding sequence is TGCAGCGTTGAAGTAAGGCCCCCGGGACAGGGCTACGAGCAGTACTTC. The chain links TRBV29-1 to TRBJ2-7, with 9 positions matching TRBD1. Germline values: CDR1 SQVTM, CDR2 ANQGSEA. V was pared by 1 base and J by 3 bases, with 10 bases of the junction left unmatched. The CDR3 is made up of 16 amino acids.

In DNA form, the CDR3 reads TGTGCCAGCAGCTTAGGTGGCTCAGATACGCAGTATTTT. This translates into CASSLGGSDTQYF. The V call is TRBV7-9, the J call TRBJ2-3; D gene uncertain. Germline assignment: CDR1 SEHNR and CDR2 FQNEAQ (reference sequence). Trimming shortened V by 1 base and J by 4 bases, and 6 bases separated the two germline ends. The CDR3 extends over 13 amino acids. The entire variable domain, with the rest obtained from reference TRBV7-9 and TRBJ2-3, is as follows: DTGVSQNPRHKITKRGQNVTFRCDPISEHNRLYWYRQTLGQGPEFLTYFQNEAQLEKSRLLSDRFSAERPKGSFSTLEIQRTEQGDSAMYLCASSLGGSDTQYFGPGTRLTVL.

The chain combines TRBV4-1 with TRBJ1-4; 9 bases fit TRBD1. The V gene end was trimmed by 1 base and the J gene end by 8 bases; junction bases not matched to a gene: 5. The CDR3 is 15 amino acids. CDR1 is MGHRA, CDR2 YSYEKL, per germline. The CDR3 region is CASSQVQGAGEKLFF. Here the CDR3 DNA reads TGCGCCAGCAGCCAAGTACAGGGGGCCGGGGAAAAACTGTTTTTT.

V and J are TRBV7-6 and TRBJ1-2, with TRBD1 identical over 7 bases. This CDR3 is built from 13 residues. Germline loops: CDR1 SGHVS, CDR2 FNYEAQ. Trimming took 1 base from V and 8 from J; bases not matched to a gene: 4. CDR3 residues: CASSLGQGYGYTF. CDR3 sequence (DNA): TGTGCCAGCAGCTTAGGACAGGGTTACGGCTACACCTTC.